The 10 T cell receptor beta chains reported below all come from one sample, sequenced in a study of spatial heterogeneity in lung cancer. Their antigens are not known. One entry per CDR3 protein, called by TCRdb with MiXCR from the 5' RACE reads. The sample comprises 9,000 to 10,000 distinct CDR3 sequences, approximately 15% of which are singletons, and roughly an eighth rests with the top ten. Broader study findings: Intratumoral expanded alpha and beta TCR counts were found to track tumor mutation counts.

Time point of the sample: sample taken at primary tumor resection. The sequencing used lung tumor tissue, collected at surgery. All receptors come from a male donor with early-stage non-small cell lung cancer.

This clonotype was recorded at least ten times. This CDR3 reads CASSSPRLAGGGTDTQYF. CDR3 nucleotide sequence: TGTGCCAGCAGTTCCCCAAGACTAGCGGGAGGCGGCACAGATACGCAGTATTTT. V and J are TRBV27 and TRBJ2-3, with 13 bases fitting TRBD2. The CDR3 totals 18 residues. The V gene end was trimmed by 4 bases and the J gene end by 1 base; junction bases not matched to a gene: 8. Germline CDR1 reads MNHEY; CDR2 reads SMNVEV (reference sequence).

By sample fraction, this clonotype is medium-sized. CDR3 amino acids: CASRVQGSNQPQHF. In DNA form, the CDR3 reads TGTGCCAGCAGAGTACAGGGTAGCAATCAGCCCCAGCATTTT. The chain combines TRBV27 with TRBJ1-5; D possibly corresponds to TRBD1 (6 bases). This CDR3 region has 14 residues. V lost 6 bases and J 0 bases, leaving 9 bases between the germline ends. Germline-derived CDR1 and CDR2 are MNHEY and SMNVEV (reference sequence).

This clonotype was seen ten or more times. Here the CDR3 reads CASRRGLAGADTQYF. The CDR3 bases are TGTGCCAGCAGACGAGGACTAGCGGGAGCGGATACGCAGTATTTT. The V gene is TRBV11-3, the J gene TRBJ2-3; 13 nucleotides agree with TRBD2. The CDR3 runs 15 residues. Germline V gene data show CDR1 as SGHNT and CDR2 as YENEEA. V was pared by 6 bases and J by 6 bases, with 6 bases of the junction left unmatched. The full variable domain, with the rest looked up from reference TRBV11-3 and TRBJ2-3, is EAGVVQSPRYKIIEKKQPVAFWCNPISGHNTLYWYLQNLGQGPELLIRYENEEAVDDSQLPKDRFSAERLKGVDSTLKIQPAELGDSAVYLCASRRGLAGADTQYFGPGTRLTVL.

In its sample, this clonotype was seen many times. The chain uses TRBV11-2 and TRBJ2-1; 8 nucleotides align to TRBD2. The trim removed 3 bases at V and 9 bases at J, leaving 7 bases unmatched. CDR3 length: 14 amino acids. Germline CDR1 SGHAT, CDR2 FQNNGV. The CDR3 coding sequence is TGTGCCAGCAGCTTGTCGGGAGGGCCGAGTGAGCAGTTCTTC. Its translation is CASSLSGGPSEQFF.

By share of the sample, this clonotype is medium-sized. This sequence joins TRBV11-1 and TRBJ2-7; TRBD2 is a possible D gene (6 bases). CDR3 length equals 13 residues. Per the germline V gene, CDR1 is SGHAT and CDR2 is FQDESV (reference sequence). V lost 6 bases, J lost 0 bases, and 9 bases lay in between. The CDR3 nucleotides read TGTGCCAGCAGGGGACTGTTCTCCTACGAGCAGTACTTC. Its translation: CASRGLFSYEQYF.

This clonotype occurred a few times. Here the CDR3 reads CASSQGAVSTDTQYF. The CDR3 DNA is TGTGCCAGCAGCCAAGGGGCGGTTAGCACAGATACGCAGTATTTT. The V call is TRBV4-2, the J call TRBJ2-3; D is unresolved. V gave up 1 base and J gave up 0 bases, with 8 bases separating them. Per the germline V gene, CDR1 is LGHNA and CDR2 is YNFKEQ. The CDR3 is made up of 15 amino acids.

The rearrangement links TRBV5-4 to TRBJ1-2; the match to TRBD1 covers 7 bases. This CDR3 is 12 amino acids long. Germline assignment: CDR1 SGHNT and CDR2 YYREEE (reference sequence). V shed 4 bases, J shed 6 bases, and the junction held 3 bases outside the gene matches. Written as DNA, the CDR3 is TGTGCCAGCAGCAGAGGACAGGATGGCTACACCTTC. Its protein is CASSRGQDGYTF.

The sample holds many counts of this clonotype. J is TRBJ2-1 and V is TRBV18; 7 bases line up with TRBD2. CDR1 is KGHSH, CDR2 LQKENI, per germline. V was pared by 0 bases and J by 5 bases, with 10 bases of the junction left unmatched. The CDR3 length is 17 residues. CDR3 sequence: CASSPPRGGSPHNEQFF. The CDR3 DNA reads as TGTGCCAGCTCACCACCGCGGGGCGGGAGTCCCCACAATGAGCAGTTCTTC.

The J gene is TRBJ1-6, the V gene TRBV28; D unclear. Germline V gene data show CDR1 as MDHEN and CDR2 as SYDVKM. The CDR3 is made up of 13 amino acids. V lost 4 bases, J lost 8 bases, and 9 bases lay in between. The CDR3 reads CASSYWSYSPLHF. CDR3 in DNA: TGTGCCAGCAGTTACTGGTCCTATTCACCCCTCCACTTT.

This clonotype was seen repeatedly, ten times or more. The chain joins TRBV4-3 to TRBJ1-1; D is ambiguous. Germline assignment: CDR1 LGHNA and CDR2 YSLEER. CDR3 size: 17 residues. The V end lost 0 bases, the J end lost 3 bases, and 17 bases lay between the germline ends. The CDR3 reads CASSQDRARGGYTEAFF. The CDR3 bases are TGCGCCAGCAGCCAAGATAGGGCGCGAGGAGGGTACACTGAAGCTTTCTTT.